This TCR beta chain was retrieved from a study of blood T cell repertoires in COVID-19. About the study: Acute and convalescent COVID-19 samples came from the United States, Italy and Spain. PBMCs, B-cell-depleted T cells, or T cells provided the cDNA or gDNA that made up the material.

Data came from immunoSEQ multiplex PCR; TCRdb stores just in-frame clones and leaves some out. The sample carries some 15,000 clones, about nine tenths recorded once. The CDR3 runs to 13 residues. Trimming removed 3 bases from V and 4 bases from J, with 9 bases in between. Germline V CDR1 and CDR2: LNHDA, SQIVND (reference sequence). The receptor was isolated from a human donor in a cohort sampled during active COVID-19. This sequence joins TRBV19 and TRBJ1-2; D may be TRBD1 (6 bases). Sequenced: peripheral blood. This CDR3 is CASSIQGSYGYTF. For the CDR3, the DNA is TGTGCCAGTAGTATCCAGGGGTCCTATGGCTACACCTTC.